The rows below give T cell receptor beta chains drawn from one sample of a study of shared clonotypes between healthy human individuals. This table comes from immunoSEQ multiplex PCR, and its TCRdb copy is limited to in-frame clones, with some not included. The repertoire holds around 2.3 million clones, with approximately 94% as singletons. The sequencing sample was made of naive CD4+ T cells sorted from blood. These receptors were taken from a man between 18 and 29 years old in good health. Both conserved end residues are part of each CDR3. The D gene is left open where the match is weak. Clone size is shown for a subset of rows, as once, few, many or a class of expanded clone.

d_call j_call clone_size v_call cdr3_aa cdr3_nt
TRBD2 TRBJ2-1 NA TRBV4-2 CASSQDLSGGLYYNEQFF TGTGCCAGCAGCCAAGATCTCTCGGGGGGGCTTTACTACAATGAGCAGTTCTTC
TRBD2 TRBJ2-7 NA TRBV7-8 CASTPSGSQYEQYF TGTGCCAGCACCCCTAGCGGGAGTCAATACGAGCAGTACTTC
TRBD1 TRBJ1-1 NA TRBV7-8 CASSADRALMNTEAFF TGTGCCAGCAGCGCAGACAGGGCTCTCATGAACACTGAAGCTTTCTTT
NA TRBJ1-5 NA TRBV12-5 CASGLGVSFNQPQHF TGTGCTAGTGGTTTGGGGGTCAGCTTCAATCAGCCCCAGCATTTT
NA TRBJ1-1 NA TRBV11-2 CASSFTTWASAFF TGTGCCAGCAGCTTCACGACCTGGGCCTCAGCTTTCTTT
TRBD2 TRBJ2-7 NA TRBV6-1 CASRGGVRREDEQYF TGTGCCAGCAGAGGGGGTGTGCGGCGGGAGGACGAGCAGTACTTC
NA TRBJ2-7 NA TRBV18 CASSHRDGEQYF TGTGCCAGCTCCCACAGGGATGGCGAGCAGTACTTC
NA TRBJ1-5 NA TRBV15 CATSSPDKGNQPQHF TGTGCCACCAGTAGTCCGGATAAGGGCAATCAGCCCCAGCATTTT
NA TRBJ1-1 NA TRBV30 CAWTRGSLNTEAFF TGTGCCTGGACAAGGGGGAGTTTGAACACTGAAGCTTTCTTT
TRBD2 TRBJ2-5 NA TRBV2 CASSELAGLAGAWGQETQYF TGTGCCAGCAGTGAATTGGCGGGCCTAGCGGGTGCATGGGGACAAGAGACCCAGTACTTC
NA TRBJ2-2 once TRBV6-5 CASSQLQPGELFF TGTGCCAGCAGTCAACTCCAGCCCGGGGAGCTGTTTTTT
NA TRBJ2-3 NA TRBV6-1 CASSSVRSTDTQYF TGTGCCAGCAGTAGCGTCAGGAGCACAGATACGCAGTATTTT
NA TRBJ2-1 NA TRBV5-6 CASSLAINNEQFF TGTGCCAGCAGCTTGGCTATAAACAATGAGCAGTTCTTC
NA TRBJ2-3 NA TRBV4-1 CASSQDRGASTDTQYF TGCGCCAGCAGCCAAGATAGGGGGGCTAGCACAGATACGCAGTATTTT
NA TRBJ1-4 NA TRBV7-9 CASSVGATPGTNEKLFF TGTGCCAGCAGCGTTGGGGCAACCCCCGGGACTAATGAAAAACTGTTTTTT
TRBD1 TRBJ1-3 NA TRBV10-2 CASSEAGTGGSGNTIYF TGCGCCAGCAGTGAGGCCGGGACAGGGGGCTCTGGAAACACCATATATTTT
NA TRBJ2-7 NA TRBV28 CASRRTGLDEQYF TGTGCCAGCAGGCGCACCGGCCTCGACGAGCAGTACTTC
NA TRBJ1-3 NA TRBV6-4 CASNTIYF TGTGCCAGCAACACCATATATTTT
NA TRBJ2-3 NA TRBV18 CASSGPRGSDTQYF TGTGCCAGTTCCGGGCCCAGGGGCTCAGATACGCAGTATTTT
TRBD2 TRBJ2-5 NA TRBV29-1 CSVEEVGLAGGNQETQYF TGCAGCGTTGAAGAAGTCGGGCTAGCGGGGGGGAACCAAGAGACCCAGTACTTC
NA TRBJ2-7 NA TRBV28 CASSPESYEQYF TGTGCCAGCAGCCCCGAGTCCTACGAGCAGTACTTC
NA TRBJ2-2 NA TRBV30 CAWSLFGGGELFF TGTGCCTGGAGTCTGTTCGGAGGCGGGGAGCTGTTTTTT
NA TRBJ1-2 NA TRBV6-5 CASSRGANYGYTF TGTGCCAGCAGTCGGGGGGCAAACTATGGCTACACCTTC
NA TRBJ2-5 NA TRBV9 CASSVVGTANQETQYF TGTGCCAGCAGCGTAGTAGGGACGGCAAACCAAGAGACCCAGTACTTC
NA TRBJ2-7 NA TRBV18 CASSPKTSYEQYF TGTGCCAGCTCACCAAAGACTAGCTACGAGCAGTACTTC
TRBD1 TRBJ2-7 NA TRBV9 CASSVGDRGHYEQYF TGTGCCAGCAGCGTAGGGGACAGGGGTCACTACGAGCAGTACTTC
TRBD2 TRBJ2-7 NA TRBV9 CASSVGPSGTTYEQYF TGTGCCAGCAGCGTAGGGCCTAGCGGGACCACCTACGAGCAGTACTTC
NA TRBJ1-5 NA TRBV7-9 CASSSDGPNQPQHF TGTGCCAGCAGTTCAGACGGGCCTAATCAGCCCCAGCATTTT
NA TRBJ2-1 once TRBV7-9 CASSSSGGASHEQFF TGTGCCAGCAGCTCCTCAGGAGGGGCTTCGCATGAGCAGTTCTTC
NA TRBJ2-2 few TRBV9 CASSDNTGELFF TGTGCCAGCAGTGACAACACCGGGGAGCTGTTTTTT
NA TRBJ1-1 NA TRBV7-2 CASSPARASTEAFF TGTGCCAGCAGCCCAGCGAGGGCCAGCACTGAAGCTTTCTTT
NA TRBJ2-5 NA TRBV5-1 CASSMTRAEETQYF TGCGCCAGCAGCATGACTAGAGCCGAAGAGACCCAGTACTTC
TRBD2 TRBJ2-7 NA TRBV23-1 CASTILSGSLNYEQYF TGCGCCAGCACCATACTTAGCGGGAGCCTAAACTACGAGCAGTACTTC
NA TRBJ2-7 NA TRBV5-1 CASSLDRAEQYF TGCGCCAGCAGCTTGGACAGGGCCGAGCAGTACTTC
NA TRBJ1-6 NA TRBV2 CASGDFDNSPLHF TGTGCCAGCGGGGACTTCGATAATTCACCCCTCCACTTT
TRBD1 TRBJ2-3 once TRBV7-2 CASSLAGQGVSDTQYF TGTGCCAGCAGCTTAGCGGGACAGGGGGTCTCAGATACGCAGTATTTT
NA TRBJ1-2 NA TRBV4-1 CASSQALGGYGYTF TGCGCCAGCAGCCAAGCCCTTGGGGGCTATGGCTACACCTTC
NA TRBJ2-2 NA TRBV27 CASSPGLGELFF TGTGCCAGCAGTCCGGGGCTGGGGGAGCTGTTTTTT
NA TRBJ1-1 NA TRBV19 CASSIRGYNTEAFF TGTGCCAGTAGTATACGGGGCTACAACACTGAAGCTTTCTTT
NA TRBJ1-1 NA TRBV6-1 CASSLASVGTEAFF TGTGCCAGCAGCCTAGCAAGCGTCGGCACTGAAGCTTTCTTT
NA TRBJ2-2 once TRBV7-9 CASISGWGELFF TGTGCCAGCATTTCGGGCTGGGGGGAGCTGTTTTTT
NA TRBJ2-7 NA TRBV6-6 CASSYRSGNSYEQYF TGTGCCAGCAGTTACCGGTCAGGTAACTCCTACGAGCAGTACTTC
NA TRBJ2-7 NA TRBV7-2 CASSLAGANKGTYEQYF TGTGCCAGCAGCTTAGCAGGCGCCAACAAGGGAACCTACGAGCAGTACTTC
NA TRBJ2-5 NA TRBV4-1 CASSRQGEQETQYF TGCGCCAGCAGCCGCCAGGGCGAACAAGAGACCCAGTACTTC
NA TRBJ2-3 NA TRBV4-3 CASSQASGGGRTDTQYF TGCGCCAGCAGCCAGGCCTCTGGAGGGGGGCGCACAGATACGCAGTATTTT
TRBD1 TRBJ1-1 NA TRBV6-6 CASRSGTANLNTEAFF TGTGCCAGCAGATCCGGGACAGCAAACCTCAACACTGAAGCTTTCTTT
TRBD2 TRBJ2-4 NA TRBV19 CASQSGRAVNIQYF TGTGCCAGTCAGAGCGGGAGGGCCGTGAACATTCAGTACTTC
NA TRBJ2-3 NA TRBV28 CASSPRLDTQYF TGTGCCAGTTCGCCCAGACTGGATACGCAGTATTTT
NA TRBJ2-2 NA TRBV5-1 CASSFKVANTGELFF TGCGCCAGCAGCTTTAAGGTAGCGAACACCGGGGAGCTGTTTTTT
NA TRBJ1-4 NA TRBV5-6 CASSALGSGKRSEKLFF TGTGCCAGCAGCGCCCTCGGTAGCGGGAAAAGATCTGAAAAACTGTTTTTT
NA TRBJ1-6 NA TRBV6-1 CASKQETSPLHF TGTGCCAGCAAACAGGAGACTTCACCCCTCCACTTT
NA TRBJ1-5 NA TRBV10-3 CAISEESNQPQHF TGTGCCATCAGTGAGGAAAGCAATCAGCCCCAGCATTTT
TRBD1 TRBJ2-3 NA TRBV18 CASSPRRTGADTQYF TGTGCCAGCTCACCCCGAAGGACAGGGGCAGATACGCAGTATTTT
TRBD2 TRBJ2-1 NA TRBV5-1 CASRRLAGGPDEQFF TGCGCCAGCAGGCGACTAGCGGGAGGGCCTGATGAGCAGTTCTTC
NA TRBJ2-1 NA TRBV5-1 CASSLAAGTNEQFF TGCGCCAGCAGCTTGGCCGCAGGGACCAATGAGCAGTTCTTC
NA TRBJ2-7 NA TRBV7-2 CASSLGLTGVGSGYEQYF TGTGCCAGCAGCTTAGGTTTAACGGGAGTAGGCTCTGGCTACGAGCAGTACTTC
NA TRBJ1-6 few TRBV19 CATRIEQGHNSPLHF TGTGCCACCCGTATTGAGCAGGGCCATAATTCACCCCTCCACTTT
NA TRBJ2-3 NA TRBV30 CAWSPGHSTDTQYF TGTGCCTGGAGCCCGGGACACAGCACAGATACGCAGTATTTT
NA TRBJ2-7 NA TRBV28 CASSYRKDEQYF TGTGCCAGCAGTTACCGTAAGGACGAGCAGTACTTC
TRBD1 TRBJ1-5 NA TRBV5-1 CASRPTGTDNQPQHF TGCGCCAGCAGACCTACCGGGACAGACAATCAGCCCCAGCATTTT